The clone carrying this T cell receptor beta chain was counted between two and nine times. CDR3 length: 14 residues. Trimming stripped 4 bases from V and 0 bases from J, with 10 bases between. From germline, CDR1 is SQVTM and CDR2 ANQGSEA. TCRdb redid the calling of the 5' RACE reads with MiXCR, one entry per CDR3 protein. The data hold hundreds of thousands of distinct CDR3 sequences, with about a fifth observed a single time. The sample originates from a study of T-cell memory formation after mild COVID-19. This TCR was recovered from an adult woman who had mild COVID-19 (a few samples of this study predate the infection). Cell type and time point are not known. The rearrangement joins TRBV29-1 to TRBJ2-1, with a tentative D call TRBD1 (6 bases). Sequencing was carried out using PBMCs or a T cell subset sorted from them (not recorded which). This CDR3 is CSVGTVSSYNEQFF. CDR3 DNA sequence: TGCAGCGTTGGGACAGTCAGCTCCTACAATGAGCAGTTCTTC.